This note documents a single T cell receptor beta chain sequence. This clone was detected only a few times. Its binding antigen is unknown. No clone much larger than this one lies a single base away; base qualities are absent. Mismatch repair deficiency in every enrolled patient was established by polymerase chain reaction or immunohistochemistry. TCR sequencing was performed for a few patients who responded to pembrolizumab therapy. In the phase II trial, pembrolizumab PD-1 blockade was tested prospectively in advanced mismatch repair-deficient cancers, no matter which tissue of origin the cancers came from. Peripheral blood T cell samples were gathered serially, both before PD-1 blockade started and at multiple time points afterward. Blood sampling times were reported as weeks after the first pembrolizumab dose. The library was built by means of the immunoSEQ multiplex PCR assay. This immuneACCESS table, as held by TCRdb, lists in-frame sequences with V and J called but not all clones. Of the missing ones, under half trace to an unresolved V gene in checked studies; the others have no known cause. Across this sample there are just under 80,000 clones, with approximately 80% seen only once. The ten largest clones take up approximately 5% of the sample.

Between the V and J ends, shortened by 7 bases and 3 bases respectively, the junction contains 13 bases. The CDR3 sequence holds 13 residues, the cysteine and phenylalanine included. Solely the CDR3 DNA is kept, with 39 bases framed from the first base. For CDR1 and CDR2, the germline V gene lists SNHLY and FYNNEI. This sample is part of a study of PD-1 blockade in mismatch repair-deficient tumors (TCRdb year 2017). General notes on the study: Between September 2013 and late 2016, 75 to 95 consecutive patients with eleven to twelve mismatch repair-deficient cancer types, all previously treated and progressing, were enrolled in the trial. Deep sequencing of TCR CDR3 regions was used to track tumor-associated T cell clones in peripheral blood of patients responding to PD-1 blockade.

On the study overall, not on this receptor specifically: Tumor-resident clones, often undetectable in blood before treatment, expanded rapidly after pembrolizumab and then contracted, generally before radiologic responses.

The V and J segments used are TRBV2 and TRBJ2-7; the D gene is perhaps TRBD2, from 6 matching bases. The TCR comes from an adult with mismatch repair-deficient cancer. The sequenced sample was peripheral blood, obtained 44 weeks after starting pembrolizumab. CDR3 sequence: CASTGGANYEQYF. The nucleotide sequence reads as follows: TGTGCCAGCACTGGCGGGGCCAACTACGAGCAGTACTTC.